The 22 T cell receptor beta chains reported below all come from one sample, sequenced in a study of blood T cell repertoires in COVID-19. Libraries were prepared by immunoSEQ multiplex PCR; TCRdb keeps only in-frame clonotypes and omits some of them. The repertoire holds under 250,000 clones, with roughly 84% as singletons. The sequencing input was peripheral blood. The receptors were gathered from a woman older than 75 with acute or convalescent COVID-19.

J is TRBJ2-3 and V is TRBV4-1; 7 bases align to TRBD1. The ends lost 4 bases at V and 2 bases at J; junction bases unmatched: 6. The CDR3 is made up of 15 amino acids. CDR1 and CDR2 (germline): MGHRA, YSYEKL. The DNA for the CDR3 is TGCGCCAGCAGCCCTACCGGGACAGTCACAGATACGCAGTATTTT. Translation gives CASSPTGTVTDTQYF.

The gene calls are TRBV11-2 and TRBJ1-2, with 8 bases identical to TRBD1. J gave up 10 bases and V 3 bases, and 7 bases lay outside the gene matches. The CDR3 runs to 13 residues. CDR1 is SGHAT, CDR2 FQNNGV, per germline. CDR3 nucleotides: TGTGCCAGCAGCTTGGACAGGGCAGGCGCCTACACCTTC. Amino acid sequence: CASSLDRAGAYTF.

CDR3 DNA sequence: TGTGCCAGCAGTGAATACCGGGGGGGAGAGACCCAGTACTTC. It is translated as CASSEYRGGETQYF. The rearrangement uses TRBV2 and TRBJ2-5; 8 positions agree with TRBD2. Germline V gene data show CDR1 as SNHLY and CDR2 as FYNNEI. J gave up 4 bases and V 2 bases, and 3 bases lay outside the gene matches. This CDR3 contains 14 residues.

The V and J genes are TRBV6-4 and TRBJ1-1; D may be TRBD1 (5 bases). Germline V gene data show CDR1 as MRHNA and CDR2 as SNTAGT. CDR3 size: 13 residues. Trimming removed 8 bases from V and 4 bases from J, with 14 bases in between. CDR3 in amino acids: CASSFGRGTEAFF. The CDR3 DNA follows: TGTGCCAGCTCATTTGGAAGGGGCACTGAAGCTTTCTTT.

This clone was detected a few times. This chain links TRBV18 with TRBJ1-2, with 9 bases identical to TRBD1. Germline values: CDR1 KGHSH, CDR2 LQKENI. The length of the CDR3 is 15 residues. With 3 bases clipped from V and 5 bases from J, the junction kept 7 bases outside the gene matches. In DNA form, the CDR3 reads TGTGCCAGCTCACCGGGTGCGGGACAGGGTTATGGCTACACCTTC. It yields the protein CASSPGAGQGYGYTF.

This chain connects TRBV6-5 to TRBJ1-1, with 8 positions matching TRBD1. From germline, CDR1 is MNHEY and CDR2 SVGAGI. The V segment lost 1 base and the J segment 5 bases; nucleotides outside the gene matches: 9. The CDR3 consists of 16 residues. In DNA, the CDR3 is TGTGCCAGCAGTTACTTGCGAACAGGGGGAGTGACTGAAGCTTTCTTT. Protein: CASSYLRTGGVTEAFF.

The gene calls are TRBV6-5 and TRBJ2-1; 10 bases are a match to TRBD2. Germline CDR1 reads MNHEY; CDR2 reads SVGAGI. The CDR3 has 15 amino acids. The ends lost 6 bases at V and 2 bases at J; junction bases unmatched: 4. The CDR3 DNA follows: TGTGCCAGCAGCGGCCTAGCGGGGGCCTACAATGAGCAGTTCTTC. Translation gives CASSGLAGAYNEQFF.

The chain combines TRBV16 with TRBJ1-6, with D maybe TRBD1 (6 bases). Trimming took 6 bases from V and 8 from J, leaving 11 bases between them. CDR1 is KGHSY and CDR2 is FQNENV in the germline V gene. CDR3 size: 13 residues. This chain's CDR3 is CASSPGADSPLHF. The CDR3 DNA follows: TGTGCCAGCAGTCCAGGGGCTGATTCACCCCTCCACTTT.

The gene calls are TRBV6-1 and TRBJ1-2, with D tentatively TRBD1 (5 bases). V lost 0 bases to trimming and J lost 6 bases, with 5 bases between them. The CDR3 has 12 amino acids. CDR1 is MNHNS, CDR2 SASEGT, per germline. This chain's CDR3 is CASSEAGDGYTF. The CDR3 coding sequence is TGTGCCAGCAGTGAAGCAGGGGATGGCTACACCTTC.

This clone was observed once. The V call is TRBV6-5, the J call TRBJ1-2, with TRBD1 matching 9 bases. There are 15 residues in the CDR3. From germline, CDR1 is MNHEY and CDR2 SVGAGI. J lost 4 bases, V lost 0 bases, and 3 bases had no gene match. In DNA, the CDR3 is TGTGCCAGCAGTTACTCCGGGACAGGGACCTATGGCTACACCTTC. Amino acids: CASSYSGTGTYGYTF.

This sequence joins TRBV2 and TRBJ2-7, with 12 nucleotides matching TRBD2. Germline V gene sequence: CDR1 SNHLY, CDR2 FYNNEI. This CDR3 has 18 amino acids. The V segment lost 10 bases and the J segment 3 bases; nucleotides outside the gene matches: 19. The chain's CDR3 is CAITRASPPGLAGYEQYF. The CDR3 bases are TGTGCCATCACCCGAGCCTCGCCCCCGGGACTAGCGGGCTACGAGCAGTACTTC.

J is TRBJ1-2 and V is TRBV7-9; D remains ambiguous. The CDR3 extends over 16 amino acids. Trimming removed 1 base at V and 7 bases at J, with 19 bases between. Looked up from germline, CDR1 is SEHNR and CDR2 is FQNEAQ (reference sequence). CDR3 protein: CASSLGSITKRGGYTF. The CDR3 DNA follows: TGTGCCAGCAGCTTAGGGTCAATAACAAAGAGAGGTGGCTACACCTTC.

In nucleotides, the CDR3 is TGTGCCAGCAGCGTAGTGGGGCAGGGGGCTTTCTTT. Translation gives CASSVVGQGAFF. The rearrangement joins TRBV9 to TRBJ1-1; weak D call: TRBD1 (6 bases). The CDR3 sequence is 12 residues long. V was pared by 0 bases and J by 11 bases, with 11 bases between. In germline, CDR1 is SGDLS, CDR2 YYNGEE.

This chain links TRBV19 with TRBJ1-2; 9 bases match TRBD1. CDR1 LNHDA and CDR2 SQIVND come from the germline V gene (reference sequence). V shed 4 bases and J 7 bases; nucleotides not matched to a gene: 10. The CDR3 sequence is 15 residues long. The CDR3 DNA is TGTGCCAGTAGTACCCGAGGGACAGGGCTTGGTGGCTACACCTTC. This encodes CASSTRGTGLGGYTF.

V usage is TRBV5-5 and J usage is TRBJ1-1; 8 bases fit TRBD1. Trimming cost V 0 bases and J 5 bases; bases outside gene matches: 3. Looked up from germline, CDR1 is SGHKS and CDR2 is YYEKEE (reference sequence). The CDR3 consists of 14 residues. The DNA for the CDR3 is TGTGCCAGCAGCTTGGGCACAGGGGGGACTGAAGCTTTCTTT. Amino acids: CASSLGTGGTEAFF.

This clone was found a few times. DNA for the CDR3: TGTGCCAGCAGCTTAGGGGGGGGAACAAATCAGCCCCAGCATTTT. Translating it yields CASSLGGGTNQPQHF. The chain employs TRBV5-4 and TRBJ1-5, with D perhaps TRBD1 (6 bases). This CDR3 region has 15 residues. Trimming stripped 2 bases from V and 4 bases from J, with 13 bases between. In germline, CDR1 is SGHNT, CDR2 YYREEE (reference sequence).

The gene calls are TRBV7-2 and TRBJ2-7, with 9 bases that match TRBD2. CDR1 is SGHTA, CDR2 FQGNSA, per germline. This CDR3 comprises 15 residues. Trimming took 5 bases from V and 6 from J; bases not matched to a gene: 11. CDR3 region: CASSVVGGGAGEQYF. DNA for the CDR3: TGTGCCAGCAGCGTCGTCGGCGGGGGGGCCGGCGAGCAGTACTTC.

This chain uses TRBV7-9 with TRBJ2-7, with D possibly TRBD2 on 5 matching bases. The CDR3 contains 13 residues. The V gene's germline CDR1 is SEHNR and CDR2 FQNEAQ (reference sequence). V was pared by 5 bases and J by 6 bases, with 14 bases between. CDR3 nucleotides: TGTGCCAGCAGCCTGACGGACTCGTCCGAGCAGTACTTC. It translates to CASSLTDSSEQYF.

The rearrangement joins TRBV10-3 to TRBJ1-1; no definite D call. Germline V gene data show CDR1 as ENHRY and CDR2 as SYGVKD. V lost 2 bases, J lost 1 base, and 11 bases lay in between. This CDR3 is built from 15 residues. Here the CDR3 reads CAISEAPGKNTEAFF. CDR3 sequence (DNA): TGTGCCATCAGTGAGGCCCCCGGTAAGAACACTGAAGCTTTCTTT.

Concerning this clone: The sample contains more than one DNA sequence encoding this CDR3. This chain connects TRBV19 to TRBJ1-5; a weak D match, TRBD1 (5 bases). The CDR3 is 14 residues long. The V gene's germline CDR1 is LNHDA and CDR2 SQIVND (reference sequence). V was clipped by 3 bases and J by 3 bases, with 9 bases between them. CDR3 DNA sequence: TGTGCCAGTAGTATTAGGGGTCACAATCAGCCCCAGCATTTT. This translates into CASSIRGHNQPQHF. The complete variable domain, with remaining parts taken from reference TRBV19 and TRBJ1-5, reads DGGITQSPKYLFRKEGQNVTLSCEQNLNHDAMYWYRQDPGQGLRLIYYSQIVNDFQKGDIAEGYSVSREKKESFPLTVTSAQKNPTAFYLCASSIRGHNQPQHFGDGTRLSIL.

The rearrangement uses TRBV21-1 and TRBJ2-3; no DNA check was done on the table's D call, TRBD2. TRBV21-1 is assigned pseudogene status. The CDR3 is 16 residues long. CDR3 sequence (DNA): TGTGCCAGCAGCAAACCGTGCAGGGCGGGGGCAGATACGCAGTATTTT. The encoded protein is CASSKPCRAGADTQYF.

This sequence joins TRBV5-1 and TRBJ2-3; 10 nucleotides line up with TRBD2. Germline CDR1 reads SGHRS; CDR2 reads YFSETQ. This CDR3 contains 16 residues. With V trimmed by 1 base and J by 2 bases, 4 bases remained unmatched. The CDR3 nucleotides read TGCGCCAGCAGCTTGAATAGCGGGGGGCTCACAGATACGCAGTATTTT. Residues: CASSLNSGGLTDTQYF.